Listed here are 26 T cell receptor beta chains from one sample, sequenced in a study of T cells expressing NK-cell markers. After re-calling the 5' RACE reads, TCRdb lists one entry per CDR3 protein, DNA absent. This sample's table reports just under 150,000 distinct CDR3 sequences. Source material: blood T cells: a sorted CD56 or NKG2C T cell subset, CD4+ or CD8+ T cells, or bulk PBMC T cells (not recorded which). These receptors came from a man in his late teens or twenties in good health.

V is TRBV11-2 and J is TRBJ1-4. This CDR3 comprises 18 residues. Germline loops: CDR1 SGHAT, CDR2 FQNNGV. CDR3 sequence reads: CASSHGVPTSNYNEKLFF.

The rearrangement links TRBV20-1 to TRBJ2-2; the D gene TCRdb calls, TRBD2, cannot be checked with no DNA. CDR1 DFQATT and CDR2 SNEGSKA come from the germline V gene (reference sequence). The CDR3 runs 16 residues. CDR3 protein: CSARDNSGRAIGELFF.

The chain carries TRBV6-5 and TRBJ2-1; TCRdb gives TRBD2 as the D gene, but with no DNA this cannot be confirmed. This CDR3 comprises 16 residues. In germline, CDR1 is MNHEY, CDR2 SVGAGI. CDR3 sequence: CASSYPGTSGRDEQFF.

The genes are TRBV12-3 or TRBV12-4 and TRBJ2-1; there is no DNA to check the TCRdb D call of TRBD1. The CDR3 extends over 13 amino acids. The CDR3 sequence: CASSFEAPNEQFF.

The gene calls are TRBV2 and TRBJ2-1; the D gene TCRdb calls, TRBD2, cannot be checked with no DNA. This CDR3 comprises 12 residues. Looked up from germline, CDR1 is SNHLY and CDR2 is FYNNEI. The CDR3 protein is CASRSGLAEQFF.

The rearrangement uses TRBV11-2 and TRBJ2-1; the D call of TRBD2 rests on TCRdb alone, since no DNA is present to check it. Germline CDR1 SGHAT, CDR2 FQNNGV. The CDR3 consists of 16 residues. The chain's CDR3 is CASSFYDWREYNEQFF.

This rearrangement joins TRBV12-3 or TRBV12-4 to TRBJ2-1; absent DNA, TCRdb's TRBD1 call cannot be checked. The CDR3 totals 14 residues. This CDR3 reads CASSSGTGLTEQFF.

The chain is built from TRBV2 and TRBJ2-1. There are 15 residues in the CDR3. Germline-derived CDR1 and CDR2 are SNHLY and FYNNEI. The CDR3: CASSYDGDSYNEQFF.

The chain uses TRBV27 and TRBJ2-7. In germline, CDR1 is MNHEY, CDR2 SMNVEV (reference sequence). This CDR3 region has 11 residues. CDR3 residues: CASSSSGEQYF.

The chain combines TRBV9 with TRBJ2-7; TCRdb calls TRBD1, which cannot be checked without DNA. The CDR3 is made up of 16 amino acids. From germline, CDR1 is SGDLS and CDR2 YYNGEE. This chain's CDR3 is CASSPRGRGGGDEQYF.

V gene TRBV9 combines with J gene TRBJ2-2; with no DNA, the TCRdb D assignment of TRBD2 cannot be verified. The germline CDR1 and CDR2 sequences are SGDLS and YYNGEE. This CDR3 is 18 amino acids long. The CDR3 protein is CASTPVASGAGDTGELFF.

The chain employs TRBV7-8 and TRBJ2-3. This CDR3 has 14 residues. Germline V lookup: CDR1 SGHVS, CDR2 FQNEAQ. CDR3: CASSLRLDPDTQYF.

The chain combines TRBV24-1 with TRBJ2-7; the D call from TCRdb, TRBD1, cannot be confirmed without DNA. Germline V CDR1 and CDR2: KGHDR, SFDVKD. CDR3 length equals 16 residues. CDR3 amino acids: CATSDFNRGTNYEQYF.

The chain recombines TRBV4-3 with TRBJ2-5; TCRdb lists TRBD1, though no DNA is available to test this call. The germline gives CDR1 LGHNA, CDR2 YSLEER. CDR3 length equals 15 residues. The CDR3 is CASSRDRTPQETQYF.

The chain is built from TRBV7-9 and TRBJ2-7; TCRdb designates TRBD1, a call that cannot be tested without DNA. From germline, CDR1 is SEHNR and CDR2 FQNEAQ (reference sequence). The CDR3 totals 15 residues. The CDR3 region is CASNYDRGLSYEQYF.

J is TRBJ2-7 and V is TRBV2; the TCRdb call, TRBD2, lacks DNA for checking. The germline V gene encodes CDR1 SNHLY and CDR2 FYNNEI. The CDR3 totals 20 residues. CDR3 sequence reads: CASSEGPLVAGGSFLYEQYF.

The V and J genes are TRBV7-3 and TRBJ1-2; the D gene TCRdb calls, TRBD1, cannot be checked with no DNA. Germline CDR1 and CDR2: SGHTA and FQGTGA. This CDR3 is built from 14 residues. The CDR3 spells CASSFTGGEYGYTF. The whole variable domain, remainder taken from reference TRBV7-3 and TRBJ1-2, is GAGVSQTPSNKVTEKGKYVELRCDPISGHTALYWYRQSLGQGPEFLIYFQGTGAADDSGLPNDRFFAVRPEGSVSTLKIQRTERGDSAVYLCASSFTGGEYGYTFGSGTRLTVV.

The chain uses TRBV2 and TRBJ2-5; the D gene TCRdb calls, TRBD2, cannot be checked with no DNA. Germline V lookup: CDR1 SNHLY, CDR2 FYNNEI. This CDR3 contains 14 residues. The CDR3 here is CASSAFSGQETQYF.

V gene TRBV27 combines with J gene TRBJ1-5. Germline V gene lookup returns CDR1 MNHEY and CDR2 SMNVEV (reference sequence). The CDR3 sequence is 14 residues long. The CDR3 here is CASSMINSNQPQHF.

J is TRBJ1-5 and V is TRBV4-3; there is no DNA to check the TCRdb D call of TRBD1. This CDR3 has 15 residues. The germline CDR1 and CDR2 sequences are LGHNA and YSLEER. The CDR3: CASSQERGTSQPQHF.

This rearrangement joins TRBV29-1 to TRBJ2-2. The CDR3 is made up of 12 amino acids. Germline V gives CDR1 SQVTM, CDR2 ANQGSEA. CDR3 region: CSFISVTGELFF.

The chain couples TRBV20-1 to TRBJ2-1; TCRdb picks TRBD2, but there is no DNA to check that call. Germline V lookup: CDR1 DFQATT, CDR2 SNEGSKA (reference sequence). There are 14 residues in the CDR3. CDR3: CSARGREGHNEQFF.

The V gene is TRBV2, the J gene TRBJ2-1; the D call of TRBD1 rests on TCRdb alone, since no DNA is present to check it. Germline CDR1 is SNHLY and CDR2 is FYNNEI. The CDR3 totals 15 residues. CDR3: CASRAGTGTNNEQFF.

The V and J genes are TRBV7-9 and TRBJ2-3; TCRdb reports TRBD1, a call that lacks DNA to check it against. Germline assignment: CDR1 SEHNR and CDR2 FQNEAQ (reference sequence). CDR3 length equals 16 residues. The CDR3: CASSPSGFGGADTQYF.

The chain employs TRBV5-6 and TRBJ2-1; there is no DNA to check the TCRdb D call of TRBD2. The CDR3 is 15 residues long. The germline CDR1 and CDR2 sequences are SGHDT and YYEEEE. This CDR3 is CASSLLTSGSDEQFF.

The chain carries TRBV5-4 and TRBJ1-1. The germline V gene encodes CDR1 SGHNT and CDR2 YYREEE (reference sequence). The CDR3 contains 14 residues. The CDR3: CASSDFPLRTEAFF.